The 17 T cell receptor beta chains below were found in one sample sequenced in a study of neurological immune-mediated disorders. TCRdb re-analysed the 5' RACE reads in MiXCR, keeping a single row per CDR3 protein. The top ten hold about 2.4% of the sample, which has over 35,000 distinct CDR3 sequences, over 2% seen once. The sequenced material came from PBMCs. The receptors were sampled from a man between 50 and 59 years old with multiple sclerosis.

There are many counts of this clonotype. The V gene is TRBV7-8, the J gene TRBJ2-1, with D perhaps matching TRBD1 (5 bases). Trimming took 0 bases from V and 2 from J, leaving 5 bases between them. The CDR3 covers 14 residues. CDR1 and CDR2 (germline): SGHVS, FQNEAQ. CDR3 bases: TGTGCCAGCAGCTTAGCGGGGCCCTACAATGAGCAGTTCTTC. Translated: CASSLAGPYNEQFF.

This clonotype has a count of ten or more. The chain is built from TRBV12-3 or TRBV12-4 and TRBJ1-1; no definite D call. Trimming took off 1 base at V and 5 bases at J, with 5 bases between the two ends. The CDR3 sequence is 12 residues long. The CDR3 DNA sequence: TGTGCCAGCAGTTTAGGGGCAACTGAAGCTTTCTTT. This codes for CASSLGATEAFF.

The table lists this clonotype with many counts. The chain employs TRBV7-2 and TRBJ2-7; a possible D gene is TRBD1 (6 bases). The CDR3 covers 15 residues. Trimming pared 0 bases from V and 3 bases from J, leaving 12 bases between. Germline values: CDR1 SGHTA, CDR2 FQGNSA. In DNA, the CDR3 is TGTGCCAGCAGCTTAGCGGGGGCCCCCGGCTACGAGCAGTACTTC. It codes for CASSLAGAPGYEQYF.

The chain uses TRBV7-2 and TRBJ1-1; TRBD1 is a possible D gene (5 bases). CDR3 length equals 14 residues. V was trimmed by 2 bases and J by 2 bases, leaving 9 bases between them. CDR1 is SGHTA and CDR2 is FQGNSA in the germline V gene. CDR3 in DNA: TGTGCCAGCAGCTTAAGGGGACTTAACACTGAAGCTTTCTTT. This sequence encodes CASSLRGLNTEAFF.

This clonotype was seen ten or more times. The genes are TRBV7-2 and TRBJ2-1, with D perhaps matching TRBD2 (5 bases). The germline CDR1 and CDR2 sequences are SGHTA and FQGNSA. The V end was cut by 5 bases, the J end by 7 bases, with 15 bases between. CDR3 size: 14 residues. For the CDR3, the DNA is TGTGCCAGCAGCCCCATCCACGGCGGGAATGAGCAGTTCTTC. Translating gives CASSPIHGGNEQFF.

This clonotype was counted ten times or more. CDR3 bases: TGTGCCATCAGTGAGTCGGCGGGGAATGAGCAGTTCTTC. Translating it yields CAISESAGNEQFF. This chain uses TRBV10-3 with TRBJ2-1, with D perhaps TRBD2 (6 bases). The V end was cut by 0 bases, the J end by 7 bases, with 7 bases between. The CDR3 is made up of 13 amino acids. Germline V gene sequence: CDR1 ENHRY, CDR2 SYGVKD.

This clonotype appeared many times. The chain is built from TRBV5-1 and TRBJ2-7; the match to TRBD2 covers 12 bases. J gave up 0 bases and V 1 base, and 2 bases lay outside the gene matches. The CDR3 runs to 16 residues. Germline V CDR1 and CDR2: SGHRS, YFSETQ. CDR3 nucleotides: TGCGCCAGCAGCTTGTCGACTAGCGGGGGCTCCTACGAGCAGTACTTC. It translates to CASSLSTSGGSYEQYF.

This clonotype occurred many times. For the CDR3, the DNA is TGTGCCAGCACGGATCAGGGATTGCGCACAGATACGCAGTATTTT. Translating it yields CASTDQGLRTDTQYF. The chain combines TRBV7-2 with TRBJ2-3; D possibly corresponds to TRBD1 (5 bases). The ends were cut back, 7 bases at V and 1 base at J, with 15 bases in the middle. Germline V CDR1 and CDR2: SGHTA, FQGNSA. This CDR3 contains 15 residues.

This clonotype was detected ten times or more. A clone one base away is much larger, so this may be a read error. The genes are TRBV4-1 and TRBJ2-6; D is perhaps TRBD1 (5 bases). Germline lookup yields CDR1 MGHRA and CDR2 YSYEKL. CDR3 size: 16 residues. CDR3 coding DNA: TGCGCCAGCAGCCAAGAGGTTCGCTCTGGGGCCAAAGTCCTGACTTTC. Protein product: CASSQEVRSGAKVLTF.

The sample holds many counts of this clonotype. The CDR3 here is CASSLAKSTEAFF. The CDR3 DNA reads as TGCGCCAGCAGCTTGGCCAAGAGCACTGAAGCTTTCTTT. The chain combines TRBV5-1 with TRBJ1-1; D gene uncertain. V was shortened by 0 bases and J by 4 bases, with 7 bases between the two germline ends. CDR1 and CDR2 (germline): SGHRS, YFSETQ. The CDR3 has 13 amino acids.

Many counts were recorded for this clonotype. The chain is built from TRBV6-4 and TRBJ2-2, with 9 bases fitting TRBD1. CDR1 and CDR2 (germline): MRHNA, SNTAGT. This CDR3 has 15 residues. The J segment lost 3 bases and the V segment lost 4 bases, leaving 3 bases of the junction unmatched. The CDR3 sequence: CASSGTGEDTGELFF. The CDR3, as DNA: TGTGCCAGCAGTGGGACAGGGGAGGACACCGGGGAGCTGTTTTTT.

This clonotype was counted many times. CDR3 nucleotides: TGTGCCAGCAGTTACTCCAGCGGGGGAAGAAATGAGCAGTTCTTC. It translates to CASSYSSGGRNEQFF. The V gene is TRBV6-6, the J gene TRBJ2-1; 8 nucleotides line up with TRBD2. V dropped 0 bases and J dropped 7; count of bases not matched to a gene: 5. The CDR3 extends over 15 amino acids. Germline assignment: CDR1 MNHNY and CDR2 SVGAGI (reference sequence).

This clonotype was observed at least ten times. The chain joins TRBV7-3 to TRBJ1-1; D gene ambiguous. The germline V gene encodes CDR1 SGHTA and CDR2 FQGTGA. CDR3 size: 13 residues. Trimming took 1 base from V and 5 from J, leaving 8 bases between them. CDR3 amino acids: CASSLNTNTEAFF. In DNA, the CDR3 is TGTGCCAGCAGCTTAAATACAAATACTGAAGCTTTCTTT.

The sample holds many counts of this clonotype. The chain is built from TRBV20-1 and TRBJ2-7; possibly TRBD1 for D (6 bases). Germline V gene data show CDR1 as DFQATT and CDR2 as SNEGSKA (reference sequence). Trimming cost V 6 bases and J 7 bases, with 16 bases left between them. The CDR3 consists of 12 residues. The CDR3 loop is CSAERGDREQYF. CDR3 DNA sequence: TGCAGTGCGGAAAGAGGTGACAGGGAGCAGTACTTC.

This clonotype has at least ten counts. The chain couples TRBV7-7 to TRBJ2-2; D may be TRBD2 (6 bases). Germline V gene sequence: CDR1 SSHAT, CDR2 FNYEAQ (reference sequence). This CDR3 is 15 amino acids long. Between the trimmed V and J ends, which lost 3 bases and 4 bases, there was a span of 12 bases. The CDR3 DNA is TGTGCCAGCAGCTTTGGGAAGGGAGGCACCGGGGAGCTGTTTTTT. Translation: CASSFGKGGTGELFF.

A few counts support this clonotype. The rearrangement links TRBV10-2 to TRBJ1-6; TRBD1 is a possible D gene (6 bases). This CDR3 is built from 14 residues. Trimming cost V 6 bases and J 8 bases, with 14 bases left between them. Per the germline V gene, CDR1 is WSHSY and CDR2 is SAAADI. Written as DNA, the CDR3 is TGCGCCAGCAGGGGTACAGGGTTTGATTCACCCCTCCACTTT. It codes for CASRGTGFDSPLHF.

This clonotype was seen many times. The V call is TRBV20-1, the J call TRBJ2-5; D is possibly TRBD2 (7 bases). This CDR3 has 13 amino acids. The V end lost 5 bases, the J end lost 5 bases, and 15 bases lay between the germline ends. Per germline, CDR1 DFQATT and CDR2 SNEGSKA (reference sequence). CDR3 nucleotides: TGCAGTGCTGGACTAGGGGGGAGGGAGACCCAGTACTTC. The encoded protein is CSAGLGGRETQYF.